This is a list of T cell receptor beta chains from one sample in a study of regulatory T cells in long-lasting Graves disease. In TCRdb, the multiplex PCR reads were re-called with MiXCR into one record per CDR3 protein. The table has about 460,000 distinct CDR3 sequences, 14% seen once; the top ten hold roughly 18%. These same data were also listed under a study on T cells in Graves' hyperthyroidism and ophthalmopathy.

The sample was peripheral blood mononuclear cells (PBMCs), taken at new diagnosis, from a patient treated with antithyroid drugs. The receptors shown here come from a woman in her fifties or sixties with Graves disease. CDR3s include the opening cysteine and the closing phenylalanine or tryptophan. Fields, in order: clone size, V gene, J gene, D gene, CDR3 protein, CDR3 DNA. A D gene is named only where the DNA matches it firmly. Expanded clones are given a class, and other clones once, few, many or no size at all.

abundance: few
v_gene: TRBV30
j_gene: TRBJ1-6
d_gene: .
CDR3aa: CAWIAGSYNSPLHF
CDR3nt: TGTGCCTGGATAGCGGGCTCCTATAATTCACCCCTCCACTTT

abundance: few
v_gene: TRBV7-3
j_gene: TRBJ2-1
d_gene: .
CDR3aa: CASSLMGVNNEQFF
CDR3nt: TGTGCCAGCAGCTTAATGGGGGTAAACAATGAGCAGTTCTTC

abundance: few
v_gene: TRBV7-7
j_gene: TRBJ2-1
d_gene: .
CDR3aa: CASSAGGQVDEQFF
CDR3nt: TGTGCTAGCAGCGCGGGGGGACAGGTTGATGAGCAGTTCTTC

abundance: many
v_gene: TRBV29-1
j_gene: TRBJ2-3
d_gene: TRBD1
CDR3aa: CSVDPGQGPDTQYF
CDR3nt: TGCAGCGTTGACCCGGGACAGGGGCCAGATACGCAGTATTTT

abundance: .
v_gene: TRBV6-1
j_gene: TRBJ2-7
d_gene: .
CDR3aa: CASSEAWGPYEQYF
CDR3nt: TGTGCCAGCAGTGAAGCTTGGGGTCCCTACGAGCAGTACTTC

abundance: many
v_gene: TRBV7-3
j_gene: TRBJ2-6
d_gene: .
CDR3aa: CASKRTSGANVLTF
CDR3nt: TGTGCCAGCAAACGGACATCTGGGGCCAACGTCCTGACTTTC

abundance: .
v_gene: TRBV20-1
j_gene: TRBJ2-7
d_gene: .
CDR3aa: CSARPRSRGTYEQYF
CDR3nt: TGCAGTGCTAGACCCCGGAGCCGGGGAACCTACGAGCAGTACTTC

abundance: many
v_gene: TRBV27
j_gene: TRBJ1-5
d_gene: .
CDR3aa: CASREGTSLPGQPQHF
CDR3nt: TGTGCCAGCAGGGAGGGGACATCGCTGCCGGGTCAGCCCCAGCATTTT

abundance: .
v_gene: TRBV7-9
j_gene: TRBJ2-2
d_gene: TRBD2
CDR3aa: CASSLTSRPSGRAGTGELFF
CDR3nt: TGTGCCAGCAGCTTAACCTCCCGGCCTAGCGGGAGGGCCGGTACCGGGGAGCTGTTTTTT

abundance: many
v_gene: TRBV5-1
j_gene: TRBJ2-7
d_gene: .
CDR3aa: CASSFTVAGAGEQYF
CDR3nt: TGCGCCAGCAGCTTCACGGTTGCGGGGGCAGGGGAGCAGTACTTC

abundance: few
v_gene: TRBV19
j_gene: TRBJ1-6
d_gene: .
CDR3aa: CASRDNKRSSYNSPLHF
CDR3nt: TGTGCCAGCCGGGACAACAAGCGAAGCTCCTATAATTCACCCCTCCACTTT

abundance: .
v_gene: TRBV7-6
j_gene: TRBJ2-7
d_gene: .
CDR3aa: CASSPPRSYEQYF
CDR3nt: TGTGCCAGCAGCCCACCCCGGTCCTACGAGCAGTACTTC

abundance: many
v_gene: TRBV5-8
j_gene: TRBJ2-5
d_gene: .
CDR3aa: CASSGRGVMRETQYF
CDR3nt: TGTGCCAGCAGCGGCAGGGGAGTAATGAGAGAGACCCAGTACTTC

abundance: few
v_gene: TRBV10-3
j_gene: TRBJ1-3
d_gene: .
CDR3aa: CAISGFGQGSSGNTTYF
CDR3nt: .

abundance: .
v_gene: TRBV4-2
j_gene: TRBJ2-3
d_gene: .
CDR3aa: CASSTESVTDTQYF
CDR3nt: TGTGCCAGCAGTACGGAGAGCGTCACAGATACGCAGTATTTT

abundance: .
v_gene: TRBV29-1
j_gene: TRBJ2-2
d_gene: TRBD1
CDR3aa: CSVGTVVQFF
CDR3nt: TGCAGCGTAGGGACAGTAGTTCAGTTTTTT

abundance: .
v_gene: TRBV5-1
j_gene: TRBJ1-6
d_gene: TRBD1
CDR3aa: CASSVTGTGNAPLHF
CDR3nt: TGCGCCAGCAGCGTAACCGGGACAGGAAATGCACCCCTCCACTTT

abundance: many
v_gene: TRBV13
j_gene: TRBJ2-1
d_gene: .
CDR3aa: CASSPNPSVHKGYNEQFF
CDR3nt: TGTGCCAGCAGCCCCAACCCTAGCGTACATAAAGGGTACAATGAGCAGTTCTTC

abundance: few
v_gene: TRBV9
j_gene: TRBJ2-7
d_gene: TRBD1
CDR3aa: CASSGGDRGVSYEQYF
CDR3nt: TGTGCCAGCAGCGGAGGCGACAGGGGGGTCTCCTACGAGCAGTACTTC

abundance: many
v_gene: TRBV19
j_gene: TRBJ1-3
d_gene: TRBD1
CDR3aa: CASSPKGQGRGNTIYF
CDR3nt: TGTGCCAGTAGTCCCAAGGGACAGGGACGAGGAAACACCATATATTTT

abundance: few
v_gene: TRBV12-3/TRBV12-4
j_gene: TRBJ2-2
d_gene: TRBD2
CDR3aa: CASSLGLSNTGELFF
CDR3nt: TGTGCCAGCAGTTTGGGACTATCGAACACCGGGGAGCTGTTTTTT

abundance: few
v_gene: TRBV19
j_gene: TRBJ2-7
d_gene: TRBD2
CDR3aa: CARGLAMITYEQYF
CDR3nt: TGTGCCAGAGGACTAGCGATGATCACCTACGAGCAGTACTTC

abundance: .
v_gene: TRBV2
j_gene: TRBJ1-1
d_gene: TRBD1
CDR3aa: CASSGDRFPNTEAFF
CDR3nt: TGTGCCAGCAGTGGGGACAGGTTTCCGAACACTGAGGCTTTCTTT

abundance: many
v_gene: TRBV20-1
j_gene: TRBJ2-7
d_gene: .
CDR3aa: CSATGTYYEQYF
CDR3nt: TGCAGTGCTACCGGGACCTACTACGAGCAGTACTTC

abundance: few
v_gene: TRBV7-2
j_gene: TRBJ2-7
d_gene: .
CDR3aa: CASSLRGGSTYEQYF
CDR3nt: TGTGCCAGCAGCTTAAGGGGGGGGAGTACCTACGAGCAGTACTTC

abundance: many
v_gene: TRBV7-9
j_gene: TRBJ2-1
d_gene: TRBD2
CDR3aa: CASSPLTAGGRHEQFF
CDR3nt: TGTGCCAGCAGCCCTCTGACAGCGGGAGGGCGCCATGAGCAGTTCTTC

abundance: few
v_gene: TRBV12-3/TRBV12-4
j_gene: TRBJ1-2
d_gene: .
CDR3aa: CASSLGGAFSGYTF
CDR3nt: TGTGCCAGCAGCCTGGGGGGGGCGTTTAGTGGCTACACCTTC

abundance: many
v_gene: TRBV12-3/TRBV12-4
j_gene: TRBJ2-7
d_gene: TRBD2
CDR3aa: CASSLGLAGVWEQYF
CDR3nt: TGTGCCAGCAGTTTAGGTCTAGCGGGAGTGTGGGAGCAGTACTTC

abundance: .
v_gene: TRBV5-1
j_gene: TRBJ2-3
d_gene: .
CDR3aa: CASSPGPGLDTQYF
CDR3nt: TGCGCCAGCAGCCCCGGGCCAGGCCTAGATACGCAGTATTTT